This TCR beta chain was recorded in a study of cytotoxic CD8 clonotypes in ibrutinib-treated CLL. Profiling relied on immunoSEQ multiplex PCR, and the TCRdb table lists in-frame clones only, not all of them. The sample carries some 200,000 clones, over 60% recorded once. The CDR3 contains 16 residues. Germline assignment: CDR1 LNHDA and CDR2 SQIVND (reference sequence). V lost 4 bases and J lost 0; bases outside the gene matches: 8. This receptor was identified in a human donor with chronic lymphocytic leukemia. This sequence joins TRBV19 and TRBJ2-7, with 8 nucleotides matching TRBD1. The specimen comprised PBMCs, sampled after 24 months of ibrutinib treatment. In nucleotides, the CDR3 is TGTGCCAGTAGTAAGAACAGGGGGAAAAGCTCCTACGAGCAGTACTTC. The encoded protein is CASSKNRGKSSYEQYF. Using reference TRBV19 and TRBJ2-7 for the parts outside the CDR3, the full variable domain is DGGITQSPKYLFRKEGQNVTLSCEQNLNHDAMYWYRQDPGQGLRLIYYSQIVNDFQKGDIAEGYSVSREKKESFPLTVTSAQKNPTAFYLCASSKNRGKSSYEQYFGPGTRLTVT.